A single sample is the source of the 27 T cell receptor beta chains below, sequenced in a study of CD8+ T cells in alopecia areata. Sequencing relied on a cDNA template that was reverse transcribed from extracted RNA. Generated by immunoSEQ multiplex PCR, the TCRdb table keeps only in-frame clones and is missing some. The table lists tens of thousands of clones, roughly three fifths of them singletons. Sorting of CD4+ cells into CD25+CD127- cells (for about five patients) was performed. Sequences were obtained from CD4+ Tregs sorted from blood. The receptor source for this set is a human donor with alopecia areata.

This chain connects TRBV5-6 to TRBJ2-3; unclear D gene. The CDR3 length is 13 residues. Germline CDR1 is SGHDT and CDR2 is YYEEEE. Trimming left V 4 bases short and J 5 bases short, with 11 bases between. The CDR3 nucleotides are TGTGCCAGCAGCGCTCAAGGGCGAGATACGCAGTATTTT. It translates to CASSAQGRDTQYF.

CDR3 bases: TGTGCCAGCATCGGGGGCGGATTGAACACTGAAGCTTTCTTT. Translation: CASIGGGLNTEAFF. This sequence joins TRBV28 and TRBJ1-1; TRBD1 might be the D (6 bases). The CDR3 spans 14 residues. Germline loops: CDR1 MDHEN, CDR2 SYDVKM. V was clipped by 7 bases and J by 0 bases, with 12 bases between them.

CDR3 in amino acids: CASSRYEQYF. The CDR3 nucleotides read TGTGCCAGCAGTCGGTACGAGCAGTACTTC. The chain combines TRBV28 with TRBJ2-7, with D uncertain. The V end was cut by 5 bases, the J end by 4 bases, with 3 bases between. This CDR3 comprises 10 residues. Germline-derived CDR1 and CDR2 are MDHEN and SYDVKM. The complete variable domain, with remaining parts taken from reference TRBV28 and TRBJ2-7, reads DVKVTQSSRYLVKRTGEKVFLECVQDMDHENMFWYRQDPGLGLRLIYFSYDVKMKEKGDIPEGYSVSREKKERFSLILESASTNQTSMYLCASSRYEQYFGPGTRLTVT.

The rearrangement uses TRBV4-1 and TRBJ1-2, with TRBD1 as a possible D gene (5 bases). Germline CDR1 is MGHRA and CDR2 is YSYEKL. This CDR3 has 15 residues. Trimming pared 3 bases from V and 4 bases from J, leaving 15 bases between. The CDR3 nucleotides read TGCGCCAGCAGCCACACGGAGGGGAATTCCTATGGCTACACCTTC. Its protein is CASSHTEGNSYGYTF.

By share, this clone counts as medium-sized. The V call is TRBV4-1, the J call TRBJ2-3, with TRBD2 matching over 7 bases. V was pared by 0 bases and J by 6 bases, with 3 bases of the junction left unmatched. This CDR3 is built from 14 residues. CDR1 and CDR2 (germline): MGHRA, YSYEKL. The CDR3 region is CASSQDRRGDTQYF. The DNA of the CDR3 is TGCGCCAGCAGCCAAGATCGGCGGGGGGATACGCAGTATTTT.

The gene calls are TRBV5-1 and TRBJ2-2, with D unresolved. CDR1 and CDR2 from the germline V gene are SGHRS and YFSETQ. Trimming took off 1 base at V and 2 bases at J, with 15 bases between the two ends. This CDR3 is built from 17 residues. CDR3 in amino acids: CASSLFRVDTNTGELFF. CDR3 nucleotide sequence: TGCGCCAGCAGCTTGTTCCGTGTCGATACAAACACCGGGGAGCTGTTTTTT.

The rearrangement joins TRBV6-6 to TRBJ1-5; D not certain. CDR1 is MNHNY, CDR2 SVGAGI, per germline (reference sequence). Trimming left V 0 bases short and J 7 bases short, with 4 bases between. This CDR3 comprises 12 residues. In DNA, the CDR3 is TGTGCCAGCAGTTACTCGGCCCAGCCCCAGCATTTT. It yields the protein CASSYSAQPQHF.

The chain uses TRBV4-1 and TRBJ1-2; weak D call: TRBD1 (6 bases). The V gene's germline CDR1 is MGHRA and CDR2 YSYEKL. The CDR3 runs 14 residues. Trimming removed 2 bases from V and 8 bases from J, with 15 bases in between. CDR3 loop: CASSQPPRGPGYTF. In DNA form, the CDR3 reads TGCGCCAGCAGCCAACCTCCTCGGGGGCCCGGCTACACCTTC.

This chain connects TRBV7-2 to TRBJ1-4, with a weak D call TRBD1 (6 bases). Trimming removed 5 bases at V and 8 bases at J, with 18 bases between. Germline lookup yields CDR1 SGHTA and CDR2 FQGNSA. The CDR3 covers 15 residues. The CDR3 loop is CASSPGGARGEKLFF. In DNA, the CDR3 is TGTGCCAGCAGCCCGGGGGGGGCGAGAGGAGAAAAACTGTTTTTT.

The chain carries TRBV6-5 and TRBJ2-2; D is undetermined. The CDR3 extends over 12 amino acids. Germline-derived CDR1 and CDR2 are MNHEY and SVGAGI. V was clipped by 5 bases and J by 8 bases, with 9 bases between them. CDR3: CASSPPGGELFF. CDR3 coding DNA: TGTGCCAGCAGTCCTCCTGGAGGGGAGCTGTTTTTT.

V gene TRBV5-1 combines with J gene TRBJ1-2, with D tentatively TRBD1 (5 bases). V shed 0 bases and J shed 3 bases, with 12 bases lying between them. Germline-derived CDR1 and CDR2 are SGHRS and YFSETQ. CDR3 length: 15 residues. In DNA form, the CDR3 reads TGCGCCAGCAGCTTGGGCGGGGGACGTGACTATGGCTACACCTTC. This encodes CASSLGGGRDYGYTF.

The rearrangement uses TRBV11-2 and TRBJ2-2, with D maybe TRBD1 (6 bases). V shed 5 bases and J shed 6 bases, with 19 bases lying between them. In germline, CDR1 is SGHAT, CDR2 FQNNGV. The CDR3 spans 16 residues. Written as DNA, the CDR3 is TGTGCCAGCAGCCCCCCAGCGGCAGGGGTGGCCGGGGAGCTGTTTTTT. It yields the protein CASSPPAAGVAGELFF.

V is TRBV5-1 and J is TRBJ1-2; 9 bases map to TRBD1. There are 14 residues in the CDR3. V trimming: 1 base; J trimming: 6 bases; junction bases outside the gene matches: 4. The germline V gene encodes CDR1 SGHRS and CDR2 YFSETQ. The CDR3 protein is CASSLRDRADGYTF. The DNA for the CDR3 is TGCGCCAGCAGCTTGAGGGACAGGGCGGATGGCTACACCTTC.

The CDR3 region has the DNA TGTGCCAGCAGCTTAGCGCCGGGGCAGGTCATTTCACCCCTCCACTTT. It codes for CASSLAPGQVISPLHF. The V call is TRBV7-8, the J call TRBJ1-6; TRBD1 might be the D (5 bases). The CDR3 runs 16 residues. Deletions cut 0 bases from V and 9 bases from J, with 15 bases between. Germline lookup yields CDR1 SGHVS and CDR2 FQNEAQ.

A few counts support this clone. This chain uses TRBV6-6 with TRBJ2-1, with D tentatively TRBD1 (6 bases). V lost 0 bases and J lost 7, with 16 bases in between. This CDR3 spans 16 amino acids. Germline V gene lookup returns CDR1 MNHNY and CDR2 SVGAGI (reference sequence). CDR3 residues: CASSYSRNRVGNEQFF. DNA for the CDR3: TGTGCCAGCAGTTACTCGAGAAACAGGGTAGGAAATGAGCAGTTCTTC.

The chain couples TRBV7-9 to TRBJ2-7; D not certain. CDR3 length: 11 residues. Germline V gives CDR1 SEHNR, CDR2 FQNEAQ (reference sequence). V shed 8 bases and J shed 1 base, with 6 bases lying between them. Here the CDR3 DNA reads TGTGCCAGCGCCTTTTCCTACGAGCAGTACTTC. It codes for CASAFSYEQYF.

This clone has a handful of counts. The chain carries TRBV6-6 and TRBJ2-7, with no clear D. Germline values: CDR1 MNHNY, CDR2 SVGAGI (reference sequence). This CDR3 is 12 amino acids long. V lost 4 bases, J lost 3 bases, and 7 bases lay in between. CDR3 sequence reads: CASSSPNYEQYF. The CDR3 bases are TGTGCCAGCAGTTCCCCCAACTACGAGCAGTACTTC.

This sequence joins TRBV5-1 and TRBJ2-2; weak D call: TRBD2 (5 bases). This CDR3 has 16 residues. V was pared by 7 bases and J by 6 bases, with 22 bases between. Germline CDR1 and CDR2: SGHRS and YFSETQ. The CDR3 DNA reads as TGCGCCAGCCGCTCTGGGCAGCGTGTGGAGGCCGGGGAGCTGTTTTTT. It specifies CASRSGQRVEAGELFF.

Here the CDR3 reads CSAARATNTGELFF. The CDR3 nucleotides read TGCAGCGCCGCCAGGGCGACGAACACCGGGGAGCTGTTTTTT. V and J are TRBV29-1 and TRBJ2-2; D possibly corresponds to TRBD1 (5 bases). V was cut by 7 bases and J by 0 bases, with 12 bases left in between. Germline V gene lookup returns CDR1 SQVTM and CDR2 ANQGSEA. The CDR3 is 14 residues long.

The chain uses TRBV20-1 and TRBJ2-1; D is unclear. The CDR3 length is 11 residues. The germline V and J ends were trimmed by 3 bases and 3 bases, with 3 bases remaining between them. Germline CDR1 reads DFQATT; CDR2 reads SNEGSKA (reference sequence). The CDR3 spells CSARGYNEQFF. The CDR3 DNA reads as TGCAGTGCTAGGGGCTACAATGAGCAGTTCTTC.

The rearrangement uses TRBV5-1 and TRBJ1-2; D unresolved. The CDR3 extends over 14 amino acids. Trimming left V 4 bases short and J 3 bases short, with 13 bases between. Germline-derived CDR1 and CDR2 are SGHRS and YFSETQ. The CDR3 sequence is CASSGMTGDYGYTF. DNA of the CDR3: TGCGCCAGCAGCGGAATGACGGGAGACTATGGCTACACCTTC.

The CDR3 bases are TGTGCCAGCAGTTCCCGCGGGACAGCTTACAATGAGCAGTTCTTC. Translation gives CASSSRGTAYNEQFF. The gene calls are TRBV6-5 and TRBJ2-1; TRBD1 is a possible D gene (7 bases). The CDR3 has 15 amino acids. Germline V gives CDR1 MNHEY, CDR2 SVGAGI. V lost 4 bases, J lost 4 bases, and 14 bases lay in between.

The chain is built from TRBV19 and TRBJ2-6, with D perhaps matching TRBD2 (7 bases). The germline CDR1 and CDR2 sequences are LNHDA and SQIVND (reference sequence). CDR3 size: 20 residues. V lost 5 bases and J lost 0, with 23 bases in between. In DNA, the CDR3 is TGTGCCAGTAGTCCACGGAATCGGGGGGCTGCCCTCTCTGGGGCCAACGTCCTGACTTTC. As protein: CASSPRNRGAALSGANVLTF.

The chain carries TRBV4-1 and TRBJ1-1; no firm D call. V lost 1 base to trimming and J lost 8 bases, with 8 bases between them. The CDR3 sequence is 12 residues long. Germline V gene lookup returns CDR1 MGHRA and CDR2 YSYEKL. The CDR3 bases are TGCGCCAGCAGCCAAGGTAGTGGGGAAGCTTTCTTT. Translated: CASSQGSGEAFF.

The chain couples TRBV5-1 to TRBJ1-1, with 7 bases fitting TRBD1. Losses at the gene ends were 1 base for V and 4 bases for J; bases not matched to a gene: 4. The CDR3 consists of 14 residues. The germline V gene has CDR1 SGHRS and CDR2 YFSETQ. The CDR3 protein is CASSLRAGGTEAFF. The CDR3 DNA follows: TGCGCCAGCAGCTTGAGGGCAGGGGGCACTGAAGCTTTCTTT.

The rearrangement uses TRBV15 and TRBJ2-1; no clear D gene. CDR1 is LNHNV and CDR2 is YYDKDF in the germline V gene (reference sequence). This CDR3 has 14 amino acids. V shed 2 bases and J shed 8 bases, with 13 bases lying between them. This CDR3 reads CATSRNLDVDEQFF. The DNA of the CDR3 is TGTGCCACCAGCAGAAATCTAGATGTAGATGAGCAGTTCTTC.

This clone was detected a few times. The CDR3 spells CAIGQGETQYF. CDR3 in DNA: TGTGCCATCGGTCAAGGAGAGACCCAGTACTTC. The chain employs TRBV10-3 and TRBJ2-5; D is unclear. Trimming shortened V by 8 bases and J by 4 bases, and 8 bases separated the two germline ends. The length of the CDR3 is 11 residues. Germline CDR1 reads ENHRY; CDR2 reads SYGVKD.